A selection of T cell receptor beta chains follows, all from one sample in a study of T cells in Graves' hyperthyroidism and ophthalmopathy. TCRdb reprocessed the multiplex PCR reads with MiXCR, giving one entry per CDR3 protein. The sample has around 400,000 distinct CDR3 sequences, around 25% seen once; the top ten hold 73%. Sequenced: blood. The receptors were sampled from a man aged 50 to 60 with Graves' hyperthyroidism. Each CDR3 is given without its conserved first and last residue. The listing skips clone size in some rows; elsewhere it reads once, few, many or a size class.

V	size	J	CDR3
TRBV11-2	few	TRBJ2-1	ASSFHSGKYNEQF
TRBV5-1	few	TRBJ2-6	ASSLQGAHSIGANVLT
TRBV6-1	.	TRBJ1-5	ASERGRNQPQH
TRBV7-9	many	TRBJ2-1	ASSPRYGQISYNEQF
TRBV29-1	once	TRBJ2-4	SVEGIAKNIQY
TRBV20-1	.	TRBJ2-7	SARDQGGANYEQY
TRBV27	many	TRBJ2-7	ASSSPTNSYEQY
TRBV20-1	many	TRBJ2-7	SARDTGGRAYEQY
TRBV2	many	TRBJ2-1	ASSDSASGNNEQF
TRBV20-1	.	TRBJ2-7	SASSEVAGTYEQY
TRBV12-3/TRBV12-4	.	TRBJ2-3	ASSWPQASGNTADTQY
TRBV24-1	many	TRBJ2-1	ATSDLGLAGGPHNEQF
TRBV19	.	TRBJ2-7	ASSMRQTGAGDEQY
TRBV5-1	few	TRBJ2-1	ASSFFSRRGLVNEQF
TRBV7-9	.	TRBJ1-1	ASVRDRGRRNTEAF
TRBV28	.	TRBJ1-6	ATGEGNSPLH
TRBV7-3	.	TRBJ1-1	ASSLVRESTEAF
TRBV7-2	few	TRBJ1-6	ASSPWPRSGAPLH
TRBV3-1	.	TRBJ1-2	ASSQARPSLYGYT
TRBV29-1	many	TRBJ2-7	SVKTGYAYEQY
TRBV6-5	.	TRBJ2-5	ASSYSASWETQY
TRBV5-6	few	TRBJ1-2	ASSPGTFGASYT
TRBV2	many	TRBJ2-7	ASRTGTSRPWDEQY
TRBV10-3	once	TRBJ2-1	ATGQSSYNEQF
TRBV2	.	TRBJ1-2	ASSEIDIAHGYT
TRBV7-6	.	TRBJ2-3	ASSDYRADTRY
TRBV20-1	few	TRBJ2-5	SARDIRGWQETQY
TRBV19	.	TRBJ2-2	ASSTEPGGELF
TRBV13	.	TRBJ2-7	ASSPTGAGDFYEQY
TRBV7-3	.	TRBJ2-2	ASAGQGVPGELF
TRBV6-1	.	TRBJ2-7	ASRRYGTGIYEQY
TRBV3-1	many	TRBJ1-1	ASSRPTGFWTEAF
TRBV28	many	TRBJ2-1	ASRDPKSEQF
TRBV7-3	few	TRBJ2-2	ASSLEAAGELF
TRBV7-2	few	TRBJ2-3	ASSLATADPSTDTQY
TRBV12-3/TRBV12-4	few	TRBJ1-5	ASSFQGTIQPQH
TRBV7-2	.	TRBJ2-7	ASSSRGTYEQY
TRBV19	few	TRBJ2-5	ASSMGRVGETQY
TRBV19	.	TRBJ1-4	ASSIGRGAKLF
TRBV28	few	TRBJ2-2	ASSLTRGNTGELF